These T cell receptor beta chains were read from a single sample in a study of spatial heterogeneity in lung cancer. TCRdb used MiXCR to reprocess the 5' RACE reads, holding one entry per CDR3 protein. The sample yields around 120,000 distinct CDR3 sequences, 12% seen once. Specimen: PBMCs, collected at follow-up. The receptor set was obtained from a male donor with early-stage non-small cell lung cancer. Both conserved end residues are part of each CDR3. The D gene is left open where the match is weak. Some rows have no size entry. The others give once, few or many, or a class for an expanded clone.

d_call	v_call	j_call	clone_size	cdr3_aa	cdr3_nt
TRBD2	TRBV7-6	TRBJ2-1	NA	CASSDRLAGPSYNEQFF	TGTGCCAGCAGCGACCGACTAGCGGGGCCCTCCTACAATGAGCAGTTCTTC
NA	TRBV28	TRBJ2-2	few	CASSLPPTSYGELFF	TGTGCCAGCAGTTTACCCCCCACGTCGTACGGGGAGCTGTTTTTT
NA	TRBV30	TRBJ2-7	many	CAWKMGFSYEQYF	TGTGCCTGGAAGATGGGGTTCTCCTACGAGCAGTACTTC
NA	TRBV7-2	TRBJ1-1	many	CASSLQGRSGTEAFF	TGTGCCAGCAGCCTACAAGGCCGGTCAGGGACTGAAGCTTTCTTT
NA	TRBV7-9	TRBJ1-6	NA	CASAKESGSPLHF	TGTGCCAGCGCGAAGGAAAGTGGGTCACCCCTCCACTTT
NA	TRBV7-2	TRBJ1-1	few	CASSPPFGEFLRDTEAFF	TGTGCCAGCAGCCCCCCCTTTGGGGAGTTCCTTCGGGACACTGAAGCTTTCTTT
TRBD1	TRBV4-1	TRBJ1-2	few	CASSQTGPVGGYTF	TGCGCCAGCAGCCAGACAGGGCCGGTTGGTGGCTACACCTTC
TRBD1	TRBV7-6	TRBJ2-7	few	CASSFADRVYEQYF	TGTGCCAGCAGCTTCGCGGACAGGGTATATGAGCAGTACTTC
NA	TRBV20-1	TRBJ1-5	few	CSARDARYSNQPQHF	TGCAGTGCTAGAGATGCCAGATATAGCAATCAGCCCCAGCATTTT
TRBD2	TRBV7-2	TRBJ2-3	few	CASSLRLLAGAHTDTQYF	TGTGCCAGCAGCCTAAGGCTACTAGCGGGGGCTCACACAGATACGCAGTATTTT
NA	TRBV20-1	TRBJ1-5	many	CSARAGNQPQHF	TGCAGTGCTAGAGCGGGAAATCAGCCCCAGCATTTT
NA	TRBV5-1	TRBJ2-1	NA	CASSLRQANEQFF	TGCGCCAGCAGCTTACGACAGGCCAATGAGCAGTTCTTC
TRBD2	TRBV24-1	TRBJ2-3	few	CATSDLPILETSGTDTQYF	TGTGCCACCAGTGATTTGCCAATTCTTGAGACTAGCGGCACAGATACGCAGTATTTT
TRBD1	TRBV3-1	TRBJ1-5	many	CASSQAGQGNRNQPQHF	TGTGCCAGCAGCCAAGCCGGACAGGGTAATCGGAATCAGCCCCAGCATTTT
TRBD1	TRBV5-6	TRBJ1-4	few	CASSPRWDRVNEKLFF	TGTGCCAGCAGCCCCCGCTGGGACAGGGTTAATGAAAAACTGTTTTTT
NA	TRBV6-5	TRBJ2-3	many	CASSRDSTDTQYF	TGTGCCAGCAGTCGGGACAGCACAGATACGCAGTATTTT
NA	TRBV7-2	TRBJ2-4	few	CASRSFGKNIQYF	TGTGCCAGCAGGAGTTTTGGCAAAAACATTCAGTACTTC
NA	TRBV3-1	TRBJ2-1	few	CASSLTEARQFF	TGTGCCAGCAGTCTAACAGAAGCTCGGCAGTTCTTC
NA	TRBV6-5	TRBJ1-6	many	CASSYSIRTYNSPLHF	TGTGCCAGCAGTTACTCGATCAGGACCTATAATTCACCCCTCCACTTT
NA	TRBV19	TRBJ1-2	NA	CASSIFHRANYGYTF	TGTGCCAGTAGTATATTCCACAGAGCTAACTATGGCTACACCTTC
NA	TRBV20-1	TRBJ2-3	medium-sized	CSARSSTDTQYF	TGCAGTGCTAGGTCCAGCACAGATACGCAGTATTTT
TRBD2	TRBV9	TRBJ2-3	few	CASSARGGRSTDTQYF	TGTGCCAGCAGCGCCCGGGGGGGCCGTAGTACAGATACGCAGTATTTT
NA	TRBV6-5	TRBJ2-7	NA	CASSYSPGLSYEQYF	TGTGCCAGCAGTTACTCGCCGGGCCTCTCCTACGAGCAGTACTTC
NA	TRBV12-3/TRBV12-4	TRBJ1-6	NA	CASRMLNSPLHF	TGTGCCAGCAGGATGCTTAATTCACCCCTCCACTTT
NA	TRBV28	TRBJ2-7	many	CASSLSGDTRYEQYF	TGTGCCAGCAGTTTATCCGGGGACACCAGATACGAGCAGTACTTC
NA	TRBV20-1	TRBJ1-2	few	CSPRGRYGYTF	TGCAGCCCCCGGGGGCGCTATGGCTACACCTTC
TRBD1	TRBV18	TRBJ1-1	NA	CASSPPGQGNTEAFF	TGTGCCAGCTCACCACCGGGACAGGGGAACACTGAAGCTTTCTTT
NA	TRBV11-2	TRBJ2-3	NA	CASSLVRGSRTQYF	TGTGCCAGCAGCTTAGTTAGGGGCAGCAGGACGCAGTATTTT
NA	TRBV25-1	TRBJ2-6	many	CASRSGANVLTF	TGTGCCAGCAGATCTGGGGCCAACGTCCTGACTTTC
NA	TRBV9	TRBJ2-1	few	CASSVDQDDNEQFF	TGTGCCAGCAGCGTAGATCAGGATGATAATGAGCAGTTCTTC
TRBD1	TRBV25-1	TRBJ1-2	many	CASSGTGVYGYTF	TGTGCCAGCAGTGGAACAGGGGTCTATGGCTACACCTTC
NA	TRBV9	TRBJ2-7	many	CASSARQSSEQYF	TGTGCCAGCAGCGCCAGGCAGAGTTCCGAGCAGTACTTC
NA	TRBV4-3	TRBJ2-7	NA	CASSQGPSYEQYF	TGCGCCAGCAGCCAAGGGCCGTCCTACGAGCAGTACTTC
NA	TRBV5-1	TRBJ1-2	NA	CASSLEGIPGYGYTF	TGCGCCAGCAGCTTGGAAGGAATACCGGGATATGGCTACACCTTC
NA	TRBV4-3	TRBJ1-6	few	CASSQEWSYSLSYNSPLHF	TGCGCCAGCAGCCAAGAATGGTCATACTCCCTCTCCTATAATTCACCCCTCCACTTT
TRBD2	TRBV20-1	TRBJ2-4	NA	CSAAEGGPGLIQYF	TGCAGTGCTGCCGAGGGAGGGCCTGGGTTGATTCAGTACTTC
TRBD2	TRBV9	TRBJ2-2	NA	CASRSLAGPTGELFF	TGTGCCAGCAGGTCACTAGCGGGGCCAACCGGGGAGCTGTTTTTT
TRBD1	TRBV7-2	TRBJ2-1	NA	CASSPRTGRQVSGTYNEQFF	TGTGCCAGCAGCCCGAGGACAGGGCGTCAAGTTAGCGGAACCTACAATGAGCAGTTCTTC
NA	TRBV20-1	TRBJ2-7	few	CSARSLAHSYEQYF	TGCAGTGCTAGGAGTCTAGCGCACTCCTACGAGCAGTACTTC
TRBD2	TRBV11-2	TRBJ2-7	NA	CASSPRRAGDISYEQYF	TGTGCCAGCAGCCCCCGTCGAGCGGGGGACATTTCCTACGAGCAGTACTTC
TRBD1	TRBV27	TRBJ1-2	NA	CASRPYRGYSGYTF	TGTGCCAGCAGGCCATACAGGGGGTATTCCGGCTACACCTTC
TRBD2	TRBV12-3/TRBV12-4	TRBJ2-5	few	CASRSSGGRQETQYF	TGTGCCAGCAGGTCTAGCGGGGGGCGCCAAGAGACCCAGTACTTC
NA	TRBV7-8	TRBJ2-7	NA	CASSFLGVEQYF	TGTGCCAGCAGCTTTTTAGGGGTAGAGCAGTACTTC
NA	TRBV7-2	TRBJ1-1	NA	CASSPWVSGHTEAFF	TGTGCCAGCAGCCCATGGGTCTCGGGGCACACTGAAGCTTTCTTT
TRBD2	TRBV29-1	TRBJ2-1	NA	CSVEGLAGPSSYNEQFF	TGCAGCGTTGAAGGACTAGCGGGGCCCAGCTCCTACAATGAGCAGTTCTTC
NA	TRBV7-2	TRBJ1-2	few	CASSLQGPNYGYTF	TGTGCCAGCAGCTTACAGGGTCCTAACTATGGCTACACCTTC